The 29 T cell receptor beta chains below come from one sample, sequenced in a study of shared clonotypes between healthy human individuals. The table came from immunoSEQ multiplex PCR; TCRdb's copy has only in-frame clones and leaves some out. The table records some 630,000 clones, about 96% of them present only once. Naive CD8 cells, CD45RO-negative and positively selected for CCR7, excluded terminally differentiated effector memory CD45RA+ cells. Sequencing was done on a sample of naive CD8+ T cells sorted from blood. The origin of the receptors is a woman aged 30 to 39 in good health.

The rearrangement links TRBV11-2 to TRBJ2-7; tentative D call: TRBD2 (5 bases). The V end lost 2 bases, the J end lost 6 bases, and 14 bases lay between the germline ends. The CDR3 covers 14 residues. In germline, CDR1 is SGHAT, CDR2 FQNNGV. CDR3 loop: CASSLSEGRIEQYF. The CDR3 DNA follows: TGTGCCAGCAGCTTATCCGAGGGCCGGATCGAGCAGTACTTC.

The rearrangement links TRBV13 to TRBJ2-7; 10 bases align to TRBD2. Germline V lookup: CDR1 PRHDT, CDR2 FYEKMQ (reference sequence). The CDR3 consists of 15 residues. Trimming removed 9 bases from V and 1 base from J; junction bases left unmatched: 9. CDR3 region: CASNKAGGYSYEQYF. The CDR3 nucleotides are TGTGCCAGTAATAAAGCGGGAGGGTATTCCTACGAGCAGTACTTC. Full variable domain (rest looked up from reference TRBV13 and TRBJ2-7): AAGVIQSPRHLIKEKRETATLKCYPIPRHDTVYWYQQGPGQDPQFLISFYEKMQSDKGSIPDRFSAQQFSDYHSELNMSSLELGDSALYFCASNKAGGYSYEQYFGPGTRLTVT.

This chain joins TRBV9 and TRBJ2-2; D may be TRBD2 (5 bases). CDR3 size: 13 residues. V was trimmed by 0 bases and J by 7 bases, leaving 7 bases between them. In germline, CDR1 is SGDLS, CDR2 YYNGEE. DNA for the CDR3: TGTGCCAGCAGCGTAGGAGAGGGCGGGGAGCTGTTTTTT. Amino acids: CASSVGEGGELFF.

The gene calls are TRBV28 and TRBJ1-1; D not certain. The V and J ends lost 3 bases and 7 bases respectively, with 9 bases between them. The CDR3 consists of 12 residues. CDR1 is MDHEN and CDR2 is SYDVKM in the germline V gene. The chain's CDR3 is CASSFSEDEAFF. Here the CDR3 DNA reads TGTGCCAGCAGTTTTTCGGAGGATGAAGCTTTCTTT.

V usage is TRBV7-7 and J usage is TRBJ2-3, with a weak D call TRBD1 (5 bases). CDR3 length: 15 amino acids. Germline V gives CDR1 SSHAT, CDR2 FNYEAQ (reference sequence). V dropped 1 base and J dropped 2 bases, with 10 bases sitting between them. Written as DNA, the CDR3 is TGTGCCAGCAGCTTAGGTACAGGCTACACAGATACGCAGTATTTT. It is translated as CASSLGTGYTDTQYF.

The rearrangement joins TRBV2 to TRBJ2-7; possibly TRBD2 for D (5 bases). The CDR3 consists of 15 residues. Looked up from germline, CDR1 is SNHLY and CDR2 is FYNNEI. The germline V and J ends were trimmed by 0 bases and 4 bases, with 13 bases remaining between them. In DNA form, the CDR3 reads TGTGCCAGCAGTGAAGCAGGCTCAGACTATTACGAGCAGTACTTC. Residues: CASSEAGSDYYEQYF.

The rearrangement uses TRBV15 and TRBJ1-2; 8 bases are a match to TRBD1. V lost 0 bases and J lost 7; bases outside the gene matches: 7. The germline CDR1 and CDR2 sequences are LNHNV and YYDKDF (reference sequence). The CDR3 has 15 amino acids. CDR3 region: CATSRDRTGFAGYTF. The CDR3 bases are TGTGCCACCAGCAGAGACCGGACAGGGTTCGCTGGCTACACCTTC.

This chain connects TRBV30 to TRBJ1-1, with D uncertain. The CDR3 is 12 residues long. The V gene's germline CDR1 is GTSNPN and CDR2 SVGIG (reference sequence). V lost 5 bases and J lost 0, with 7 bases in between. For the CDR3, the DNA is TGTGCCTGGGGCCCGATGAACACTGAAGCTTTCTTT. Residues: CAWGPMNTEAFF. Variable domain in full (rest from reference TRBV30 and TRBJ1-1): SQTIHQWPATLVQPVGSPLSLECTVEGTSNPNLYWYRQAAGRGLQLLFYSVGIGQISSEVPQNLSASRPQDRQFILSSKKLLLSDSGFYLCAWGPMNTEAFFGQGTRLTVV.

The rearrangement joins TRBV15 to TRBJ2-5; TRBD2 is a possible D gene (5 bases). The J call may be in error: the DNA end matches TRBJ2-7 better. CDR1 is LNHNV and CDR2 is YYDKDF in the germline V gene (reference sequence). The CDR3 sequence is 14 residues long. This chain's CDR3 is CATSRVSSDYEQYF. The CDR3 DNA reads as TGTGCCACCAGCAGAGTAAGTAGCGACTACGAGCAGTACTTC.

This clone appeared a single time. The chain uses TRBV5-1 and TRBJ2-3, with 9 bases aligning to TRBD1. Germline trimming cut 7 bases from V and 1 base from J; bases unmatched to any gene: 13. In germline, CDR1 is SGHRS, CDR2 YFSETQ. The CDR3 sequence is 17 residues long. The CDR3 sequence: CASSWGPRDRGTDTQYF. The DNA for the CDR3 is TGCGCCAGCTCCTGGGGGCCCCGGGACAGGGGCACAGATACGCAGTATTTT.

This clone was recorded once. Written as DNA, the CDR3 is TGTGCCAGCAGTGAACTAGCGGGAAACGAGCAGTACTTC. It translates to CASSELAGNEQYF. V is TRBV2 and J is TRBJ2-7; 9 bases are shared with TRBD2. CDR1 and CDR2 from the germline V gene are SNHLY and FYNNEI. CDR3 length equals 13 residues. After removal of 2 bases from V and 5 bases from J, the junction contained 1 base not matched to a gene.

The chain employs TRBV19 and TRBJ1-1; D is possibly TRBD1 (5 bases). The germline V gene encodes CDR1 LNHDA and CDR2 SQIVND (reference sequence). The CDR3 spans 14 residues. The V end lost 3 bases, the J end lost 3 bases, and 11 bases lay between the germline ends. The CDR3 reads CASSIRRRDTEAFF. For the CDR3, the DNA is TGTGCCAGTAGTATCCGGCGCAGGGACACTGAAGCTTTCTTT.

This chain links TRBV7-9 with TRBJ1-1; D ambiguous. The germline CDR1 and CDR2 sequences are SEHNR and FQNEAQ (reference sequence). Trimming removed 7 bases at V and 1 base at J, with 4 bases between. The CDR3 sequence is 11 residues long. CDR3 DNA sequence: TGTGCCAGCATCACGAACACTGAAGCTTTCTTT. It translates to CASITNTEAFF.

This rearrangement joins TRBV20-1 to TRBJ1-2; D remains unclear. Trimming shortened V by 6 bases and J by 4 bases, and 9 bases separated the two germline ends. The CDR3 spans 11 residues. From germline, CDR1 is DFQATT and CDR2 SNEGSKA (reference sequence). The CDR3 DNA follows: TGCAGTGCCAAGACGAGCTATGGCTACACCTTC. Its protein is CSAKTSYGYTF.

The V and J genes are TRBV11-3 and TRBJ2-7, with TRBD2 identical over 9 bases. The CDR3 is 14 amino acids. Germline CDR1 SGHNT, CDR2 YENEEA. Losses at the gene ends were 8 bases for V and 4 bases for J; bases not matched to a gene: 9. For the CDR3, the DNA is TGTGCCAGCGAAGGAGCGGGAGGCCCATACGAGCAGTACTTC. Translation: CASEGAGGPYEQYF.

J is TRBJ2-2 and V is TRBV6-1, with D perhaps TRBD1 (6 bases). This CDR3 has 17 residues. Trimming stripped 1 base from V and 4 bases from J, with 16 bases between. Per germline, CDR1 MNHNS and CDR2 SASEGT. The CDR3 region is CASSEGPYRVGTGELFF. The CDR3 bases are TGTGCCAGCAGTGAAGGCCCCTACAGGGTTGGCACCGGGGAGCTGTTTTTT.

The chain is built from TRBV28 and TRBJ1-1; 9 bases map to TRBD1. With 7 bases clipped from V and 2 bases from J, the junction kept 14 bases outside the gene matches. The CDR3 is 17 amino acids. Germline lookup yields CDR1 MDHEN and CDR2 SYDVKM. The DNA of the CDR3 is TGTGCCAGCAACCCCTTTACAGGGGGCCAATTTAACACTGAAGCTTTCTTT. Encoded protein: CASNPFTGGQFNTEAFF. The full variable domain, rest sourced from reference TRBV28 and TRBJ1-1, is DVKVTQSSRYLVKRTGEKVFLECVQDMDHENMFWYRQDPGLGLRLIYFSYDVKMKEKGDIPEGYSVSREKKERFSLILESASTNQTSMYLCASNPFTGGQFNTEAFFGQGTRLTVV.

This chain links TRBV10-3 with TRBJ1-5; D is ambiguous. This CDR3 region has 13 residues. V dropped 8 bases and J dropped 6 bases, with 14 bases sitting between them. CDR1 ENHRY and CDR2 SYGVKD come from the germline V gene. Written as DNA, the CDR3 is TGTGCCATCCGGGCGGATTTTGGTCAGCCCCAGCATTTT. Residues: CAIRADFGQPQHF.

This chain links TRBV6-5 with TRBJ2-3; 9 nucleotides align to TRBD2. Germline CDR1 is MNHEY and CDR2 is SVGAGI. V shed 8 bases, J shed 2 bases, and the junction held 8 bases outside the gene matches. The CDR3 spans 15 residues. This CDR3 reads CASGPLAGATDTQYF. The CDR3 DNA follows: TGTGCCAGCGGACCTTTAGCGGGAGCCACAGATACGCAGTATTTT.

This clone was counted a single time. This chain joins TRBV5-4 and TRBJ2-7, with a tentative D call TRBD1 (6 bases). Trimming stripped 3 bases from V and 3 bases from J, with 16 bases between. This CDR3 comprises 15 residues. From germline, CDR1 is SGHNT and CDR2 YYREEE (reference sequence). The CDR3 is CASSYPLRQDYEQYF. The CDR3 nucleotides read TGTGCCAGCAGCTACCCTTTGAGACAGGACTACGAGCAGTACTTC. Full variable domain (rest looked up from reference TRBV5-4 and TRBJ2-7): ETGVTQSPTHLIKTRGQQVTLRCSSQSGHNTVSWYQQALGQGPQFIFQYYREEENGRGNFPPRFSGLQFPNYSSELNVNALELDDSALYLCASSYPLRQDYEQYFGPGTRLTVT.

The V and J genes are TRBV11-2 and TRBJ2-7; D remains ambiguous. V shed 4 bases and J shed 3 bases, with 10 bases lying between them. The length of the CDR3 is 13 residues. Germline assignment: CDR1 SGHAT and CDR2 FQNNGV. The CDR3 DNA reads TGTGCCAGCAGCTCCGGACCCGACTACGAGCAGTACTTC. Translation: CASSSGPDYEQYF.

The rearrangement uses TRBV29-1 and TRBJ2-3, with 8 bases fitting TRBD1. This CDR3 is 14 amino acids long. With 4 bases clipped from V and 3 bases from J, the junction kept 6 bases outside the gene matches. The V gene's germline CDR1 is SQVTM and CDR2 ANQGSEA. This CDR3 is CSVAEQGETDTQYF. The CDR3 region has the DNA TGCAGCGTTGCCGAACAGGGGGAGACAGATACGCAGTATTTT.

This clone was observed a single time. This sequence joins TRBV25-1 and TRBJ1-1; D is unclear. Germline CDR1 is MGHDK and CDR2 is SYGVNS. Trimming left V 4 bases short and J 0 bases short, with 6 bases between. The CDR3 is 13 amino acids. In nucleotides, the CDR3 is TGTGCCAGCAGTGTCAGGCTGAACACTGAAGCTTTCTTT. It codes for CASSVRLNTEAFF.

The chain has TRBV6-5 and TRBJ1-5; 7 nucleotides match TRBD1. With 2 bases clipped from V and 6 bases from J, the junction kept 4 bases outside the gene matches. The CDR3 consists of 14 residues. Germline V lookup: CDR1 MNHEY, CDR2 SVGAGI. The CDR3 sequence is CASSYTTGSQPQHF. The CDR3 nucleotides are TGTGCCAGCAGTTACACGACAGGGAGTCAGCCCCAGCATTTT.

The chain employs TRBV6-5 and TRBJ2-7, with TRBD2 matching over 7 bases. Trimming at V came to 3 bases and at J to 7 bases, leaving 9 bases not matched to a gene. Germline V CDR1 and CDR2: MNHEY, SVGAGI. This CDR3 contains 14 residues. The CDR3 protein is CASSYVGGGREQYF. The CDR3 DNA is TGTGCCAGCAGTTATGTGGGGGGGGGACGGGAGCAGTACTTC.

This rearrangement joins TRBV7-6 to TRBJ2-2, with 10 positions matching TRBD2. CDR1 SGHVS and CDR2 FNYEAQ come from the germline V gene. With 3 bases clipped from V and 4 bases from J, the junction kept 2 bases outside the gene matches. CDR3 length equals 15 residues. This CDR3 is CASSLGLATTGELFF. In DNA, the CDR3 is TGTGCCAGCAGCTTGGGACTAGCGACCACCGGGGAGCTGTTTTTT.

The genes are TRBV28 and TRBJ1-5; D gene unclear. Trimming removed 3 bases from V and 7 bases from J, with 13 bases in between. CDR3 length: 14 amino acids. Per the germline V gene, CDR1 is MDHEN and CDR2 is SYDVKM. This chain's CDR3 is CASSFTSAGQPQHF. The CDR3, as DNA: TGTGCCAGCAGTTTTACCTCGGCCGGGCAGCCCCAGCATTTT.

The chain links TRBV10-3 to TRBJ2-5; D unclear. Germline V gives CDR1 ENHRY, CDR2 SYGVKD. V lost 0 bases and J lost 0, with 8 bases in between. The CDR3 is made up of 15 amino acids. CDR3 sequence reads: CAISESGRDQETQYF. CDR3 DNA sequence: TGTGCCATCAGTGAGTCCGGCCGGGACCAAGAGACCCAGTACTTC.

The V gene is TRBV7-8, the J gene TRBJ2-1; 13 bases are a match to TRBD2. V lost 4 bases to trimming and J lost 12 bases; unmatched junction nucleotides: 18. CDR1 is SGHVS, CDR2 FQNEAQ, per germline. The CDR3 sequence is 18 residues long. CDR3 amino acids: CASSWGLAGNLVFSGQFF. DNA for the CDR3: TGTGCCAGCAGCTGGGGACTAGCGGGAAATTTAGTTTTCAGTGGGCAGTTCTTC.